Following are 25 T cell receptor beta chains from one sample sequenced in a study of OX40 agonist ivuxolimab in advanced cancers. Sequenced by immunoSEQ multiplex PCR; TCRdb stores in-frame clones only, minus some. The data hold fewer than 15,000 clones, with over 75% observed a single time. This sample comprised CD4+ or CD8+ T cells sorted from blood, obtained in a trial of the OX40 agonist ivuxolimab. The receptors stem from an adult with an advanced solid tumor such as melanoma, head and neck, liver or kidney cancer.

This clone was seen only once. The chain uses TRBV7-3 and TRBJ2-1; D might be TRBD1 or TRBD2, each matching 5 bases. Trimming left V 0 bases short and J 3 bases short, with 21 bases between. Germline V gene lookup returns CDR1 SGHTA and CDR2 FQGTGA. There are 19 residues in the CDR3. CDR3 in DNA: TGTGCCAGCAGCTTAACGGGGCAGGTTACTAGAGAGTTCTACAATGAGCAGTTCTTC. Protein sequence: CASSLTGQVTREFYNEQFF.

The chain couples TRBV5-6 to TRBJ2-7, with TRBD1 as a possible D gene (5 bases). The CDR3 is 15 amino acids. CDR1 SGHDT and CDR2 YYEEEE come from the germline V gene. The germline V and J ends were trimmed by 2 bases and 0 bases, with 12 bases remaining between them. CDR3 coding DNA: TGTGCCAGCAGCTTTCCAGGGCTGGGCTCCTACGAGCAGTACTTC. Protein: CASSFPGLGSYEQYF.

The rearrangement joins TRBV4-1 to TRBJ2-2; the D is unclear. Germline lookup yields CDR1 MGHRA and CDR2 YSYEKL. V lost 0 bases to trimming and J lost 4 bases, with 9 bases between them. The CDR3 covers 15 residues. CDR3 loop: CASSQDYQGTGELFF. As DNA, the CDR3 is TGCGCCAGCAGCCAAGACTATCAAGGCACCGGGGAGCTGTTTTTT.

The gene calls are TRBV28 and TRBJ2-7, with D perhaps matching TRBD1 (6 bases). V was trimmed by 2 bases and J by 2 bases, leaving 10 bases between them. Germline-derived CDR1 and CDR2 are MDHEN and SYDVKM. This CDR3 spans 14 amino acids. CDR3 DNA: TGTGCCAGCAGTTTACCCTACAGGGCCTACGAGCAGTACTTC. Its translation: CASSLPYRAYEQYF.

This clone has just one count. The rearrangement links TRBV10-3 to TRBJ1-1; possibly TRBD1 for D (5 bases). CDR3 length equals 14 residues. The V gene lost 8 bases and the J gene lost 0 bases, with 13 bases spanning the gap. The germline gives CDR1 ENHRY, CDR2 SYGVKD. The CDR3 region has the DNA TGTGCCATCTGCGAGGGACCTGTGAACACTGAAGCTTTCTTT. Translated, it gives CAICEGPVNTEAFF.

The rearrangement joins TRBV7-9 to TRBJ2-1; either TRBD1 or TRBD2 may fit D (5 bases each). CDR1 is SEHNR, CDR2 FQNEAQ, per germline (reference sequence). Trimming pared 4 bases from V and 8 bases from J, leaving 21 bases between. The CDR3 covers 16 residues. The CDR3 coding sequence is TGTGCCAGCAGCTCCCCACGGGACGGAACTTGGGATGAGCAGTTCTTC. This encodes CASSSPRDGTWDEQFF.

This clone has a single count. The chain combines TRBV7-8 with TRBJ1-5; TRBD1 might be the D (5 bases). This CDR3 contains 13 residues. Trimming took off 5 bases at V and 2 bases at J, with 7 bases between the two ends. Germline V gives CDR1 SGHVS, CDR2 FQNEAQ. Here the CDR3 reads CASSGGGNQPQHF. Written as DNA, the CDR3 is TGTGCCAGCAGCGGGGGGGGCAATCAGCCCCAGCATTTT.

The rearrangement links TRBV7-9 to TRBJ1-1; no reliable D call. The CDR3 has 14 residues. V lost 5 bases and J lost 5, with 15 bases in between. CDR1 is SEHNR and CDR2 is FQNEAQ in the germline V gene (reference sequence). The CDR3 sequence is CASSPRPVETEAFF. CDR3 in DNA: TGTGCCAGCAGCCCCCGCCCCGTGGAGACTGAAGCTTTCTTT.

This chain joins TRBV27 and TRBJ2-2; D is ambiguous. CDR3 size: 14 residues. CDR1 is MNHEY and CDR2 is SMNVEV in the germline V gene (reference sequence). V dropped 6 bases and J dropped 1 base, with 9 bases sitting between them. The CDR3 nucleotides are TGTGCCAGCAGGGTGAGAGTGAACACCGGGGAGCTGTTTTTT. Amino acids: CASRVRVNTGELFF.

The V call is TRBV11-2, the J call TRBJ1-4, with D uncertain. The germline gives CDR1 SGHAT, CDR2 FQNNGV. The CDR3 contains 15 residues. Between the trimmed V and J ends, which lost 5 bases and 0 bases, there was a span of 10 bases. The CDR3 nucleotides read TGTGCCAGCAGCCCGTATGATGCAACTAATGAAAAACTGTTTTTT. This encodes CASSPYDATNEKLFF.

The chain joins TRBV11-2 to TRBJ2-5; D possibly matches TRBD1 or TRBD2 (6 bases each). This CDR3 has 15 amino acids. V dropped 5 bases and J dropped 1 base, with 14 bases sitting between them. The germline CDR1 and CDR2 sequences are SGHAT and FQNNGV. The CDR3 protein is CASSPGAGFQETQYF. CDR3 bases: TGTGCCAGCAGCCCAGGGGCGGGGTTCCAAGAGACCCAGTACTTC. Supplemented by reference TRBV11-2 and TRBJ2-5, the full variable domain reads EAGVAQSPRYKIIEKRQSVAFWCNPISGHATLYWYQQILGQGPKLLIQFQNNGVVDDSQLPKDRFSAERLKGVDSTLKIQPAKLEDSAVYLCASSPGAGFQETQYFGPGTRLLVL.

This rearrangement joins TRBV2 to TRBJ2-7; tentatively, D is TRBD2 (5 bases). V shed 3 bases and J shed 0 bases, with 15 bases lying between them. The CDR3 runs 16 residues. Germline CDR1 SNHLY, CDR2 FYNNEI. The CDR3 sequence is CASSDSEDFFSYEQYF. CDR3 coding DNA: TGTGCCAGCAGTGATTCGGAGGATTTTTTCTCCTACGAGCAGTACTTC.

J is TRBJ2-2 and V is TRBV6-5, with a weak D call TRBD2 (7 bases). Germline V CDR1 and CDR2: MNHEY, SVGAGI. V lost 6 bases to trimming and J lost 4 bases, with 12 bases between them. This CDR3 has 14 residues. This chain's CDR3 is CASRGGASTGELFF. The CDR3 region has the DNA TGTGCCAGCAGGGGGGGGGCGAGCACCGGGGAGCTGTTTTTT.

The chain joins TRBV4-3 to TRBJ1-4; TRBD1 matches at 7 bases. CDR1 is LGHNA and CDR2 is YSLEER in the germline V gene. The ends lost 0 bases at V and 6 bases at J; junction bases unmatched: 4. CDR3 length: 15 amino acids. The CDR3 nucleotides read TGCGCCAGCAGCCAAGATCGGGGGACAGATGAAAAACTGTTTTTT. Translated: CASSQDRGTDEKLFF.

The chain combines TRBV5-1 with TRBJ1-2; 11 nucleotides align to TRBD1. The CDR3 totals 14 residues. J was trimmed by 2 bases and V by 3 bases; bases with no gene match: 0. The germline gives CDR1 SGHRS, CDR2 YFSETQ. Here the CDR3 reads CASSWTGGNYGYTF. CDR3 coding DNA: TGCGCCAGCAGCTGGACAGGGGGCAACTATGGCTACACCTTC.

The CDR3: CASSPGGGGVGAEAFF. The CDR3 DNA sequence: TGTGCCAGCAGCCCTGGGGGTGGGGGAGTAGGGGCTGAAGCTTTCTTT. V usage is TRBV7-9 and J usage is TRBJ1-1; TRBD1 is a possible D gene (5 bases). The germline V and J ends were trimmed by 5 bases and 6 bases, with 22 bases remaining between them. This CDR3 spans 16 amino acids. Germline loops: CDR1 SEHNR, CDR2 FQNEAQ (reference sequence).

V usage is TRBV30 and J usage is TRBJ2-5; D is possibly TRBD2 (5 bases). The CDR3 is 15 residues long. V gave up 0 bases and J gave up 4 bases, with 15 bases separating them. Germline CDR1 GTSNPN, CDR2 SVGIG (reference sequence). This CDR3 is CAWSVFEGDGETQYF. The CDR3 coding sequence is TGTGCCTGGAGTGTATTCGAGGGAGATGGAGAGACCCAGTACTTC. Variable domain in full (rest from reference TRBV30 and TRBJ2-5): SQTIHQWPATLVQPVGSPLSLECTVEGTSNPNLYWYRQAAGRGLQLLFYSVGIGQISSEVPQNLSASRPQDRQFILSSKKLLLSDSGFYLCAWSVFEGDGETQYFGPGTRLLVL.

The chain uses TRBV7-2 and TRBJ1-1; TRBD1 matches at 8 bases. Germline V CDR1 and CDR2: SGHTA, FQGNSA. The V gene end was trimmed by 4 bases and the J gene end by 8 bases; junction bases not matched to a gene: 6. This CDR3 region has 13 residues. Here the CDR3 DNA reads TGTGCCAGCAGCTCCAGACAGGGGATGGAAGCTTTCTTT. It encodes CASSSRQGMEAFF.

This chain links TRBV7-2 with TRBJ1-6; D possibly corresponds to TRBD1 (6 bases). V gave up 1 base and J gave up 8 bases, with 9 bases separating them. Per germline, CDR1 SGHTA and CDR2 FQGNSA. The CDR3 is 14 residues long. In DNA form, the CDR3 reads TGTGCCAGCAGCTTAGTTAGGGGGGATTCACCCCTCCACTTT. Its translation is CASSLVRGDSPLHF.

This clone was seen a single time. V usage is TRBV19 and J usage is TRBJ2-7; 7 bases align to TRBD1. The CDR3 extends over 19 amino acids. Trimming at V came to 7 bases and at J to 7 bases, leaving 28 bases not matched to a gene. Germline lookup yields CDR1 LNHDA and CDR2 SQIVND (reference sequence). CDR3 sequence reads: CASNLRPKGNRGPKCEQYF. CDR3 bases: TGTGCCAGTAATCTGAGACCCAAGGGTAACAGGGGCCCTAAGTGTGAGCAGTACTTC.

The V gene is TRBV7-9, the J gene TRBJ2-7; D is perhaps TRBD2 (5 bases). V lost 1 base to trimming and J lost 4 bases, with 11 bases between them. The CDR3 has 14 residues. The V gene's germline CDR1 is SEHNR and CDR2 FQNEAQ (reference sequence). DNA of the CDR3: TGTGCCAGCAGCTTAGATCTAGCCCCATACGAGCAGTACTTC. Residues: CASSLDLAPYEQYF.

This clone was recorded once. This chain uses TRBV12-2 with TRBJ2-7; the table gives TRBD2 as D, unverified against the DNA. TRBV12-2 is shown as a pseudogene. The CDR3 has 18 residues. The DNA of the CDR3 is TGTGCAAGTCGCTTAGAGGATCGTGGGGGGTTAAGCTCCTACGAGCAGTACTTC. As protein: CASRLEDRGGLSSYEQYF.

The rearrangement links TRBV29-1 to TRBJ1-1, with 7 bases aligning to TRBD1. This CDR3 is 11 amino acids long. Germline trimming cut 7 bases from V and 10 bases from J; bases unmatched to any gene: 9. CDR1 is SQVTM and CDR2 is ANQGSEA in the germline V gene. The CDR3: CSALQGLGAFF. CDR3 nucleotide sequence: TGCAGCGCCCTACAGGGGCTCGGAGCTTTCTTT. The full variable domain, completed using reference TRBV29-1 and TRBJ1-1, is SAVISQKPSRDICQRGTSLTIQCQVDSQVTMMFWYRQQPGQSLTLIATANQGSEATYESGFVIDKFPISRPNLTFSTLTVSNMSPEDSSIYLCSALQGLGAFFGQGTRLTVV.

V gene TRBV6-6 combines with J gene TRBJ2-7; tentative D call: TRBD1 (6 bases). This CDR3 spans 12 amino acids. Germline lookup yields CDR1 MNHNY and CDR2 SVGAGI (reference sequence). With 0 bases removed from V and 12 bases from J, the gap between germline ends came to 12 bases. In DNA, the CDR3 is TGTGCCAGCAGTTACTCCTTACTAGGGGGGTACTTC. This sequence encodes CASSYSLLGGYF.

Only one count was recorded for this clone. The CDR3: CASTLGGSNQPQHF. In DNA form, the CDR3 reads TGTGCCAGCACCCTGGGAGGGAGCAATCAGCCCCAGCATTTT. V and J are TRBV7-9 and TRBJ1-5; D is uncertain. The germline V gene has CDR1 SEHNR and CDR2 FQNEAQ (reference sequence). The CDR3 sequence is 14 residues long. The V end lost 7 bases, the J end lost 1 base, and 11 bases lay between the germline ends. Full variable domain (outside the CDR3, taken from reference TRBV7-9 and TRBJ1-5): DTGVSQNPRHKITKRGQNVTFRCDPISEHNRLYWYRQTLGQGPEFLTYFQNEAQLEKSRLLSDRFSAERPKGSFSTLEIQRTEQGDSAMYLCASTLGGSNQPQHFGDGTRLSIL.